This T cell receptor beta chain comes out of a study of blood T cells in healthy people across ages. Overall study context: Capturing about one barcoded beta molecule per two T cells was achieved by template switching.

V was pared by 2 bases and J by 8 bases, with 9 bases between. Germline CDR1 and CDR2: MNHEY and SVGAGI. This CDR3 comprises 13 residues. PCR was performed a second time for roughly 7 to 12 cycles using a sample-barcoded 5' primer and a J-beta primer mix. TCRdb ran MiXCR on the 5' RACE reads and lists one entry per CDR3 protein. The sample includes 1.5 million or so distinct CDR3 sequences, roughly 43% of them seen just once. The V gene is TRBV6-5, the J gene TRBJ2-2, with D possibly being TRBD1 (5 bases). Sequencing was performed on blood. This clonotype was obtained from a woman aged 18-30 years in good health. For the CDR3, the DNA is TGTGCCAGCAGTTACAGGGGTTCTGGGGAGCTGTTTTTT. Amino acids: CASSYRGSGELFF.